This T cell receptor beta chain originates from a study of T cell changes during pregnancy in multiple sclerosis. Germline loops: CDR1 SGHTS, CDR2 YDEGEE. The junction had 20 bases not matched to a gene; V was cut back by 5 bases and J by 9 bases. The CDR3 covers 18 residues. TCRdb keeps only in-frame clones here, not all; method: immunoSEQ multiplex PCR. Of some 80,000 clones listed, about 90% are singletons. The source of this sequence is a female donor in good health, enrolled as a control in a pregnancy study. This chain connects TRBV5-8 to TRBJ1-6, with 7 bases lining up with TRBD1. The input for sequencing was peripheral blood, taken in the first trimester of pregnancy. The CDR3 coding sequence is TGTGCCAGCAGTTTTACGACAGGGTCGGCAAGATTAGGTTCACCCCTCCACTTT. The encoded protein is CASSFTTGSARLGSPLHF.